Listed here are 31 T cell receptor beta chains from one sample, sequenced in a study of radiotherapy plus CTLA-4 blockade in lung cancer. TCRdb's table, derived via immunoSEQ multiplex PCR, lists solely in-frame clones and lacks some. The sample includes around 110,000 clones, 70% to 85% seen only once; the top ten take 2.5% to 3.5%. Source: peripheral blood, taken from a patient treated with radiotherapy plus ipilimumab. The receptors were gathered from a human donor with non-small cell lung cancer that progressed on radiotherapy plus ipilimumab. Some clones in this sample may be carry-over from other donors' samples.

Worth noting for this clone: Mismatch with germline at one junction end may stem from a read error. This chain uses TRBV5-1 with TRBJ2-5; possibly TRBD2 for D (5 bases). This CDR3 is built from 16 residues. Germline CDR1 SGHRS, CDR2 YFSETQ. In nucleotides, the CDR3 is TGCGCCGGCAGCTTGGGGTGGCTAGCCTCGCAAGAGACCCAGTACTTC. Encoded protein: CAGSLGWLASQETQYF.

The rearrangement links TRBV28 to TRBJ2-3; possible D gene TRBD1, 6 bases. Germline V gene sequence: CDR1 MDHEN, CDR2 SYDVKM. Trimming left V 9 bases short and J 5 bases short, with 18 bases between. The CDR3 consists of 14 residues. The DNA for the CDR3 is TGTGCCAGTCGAAGGGGGATTCATGAAGATACGCAGTATTTT. Residues: CASRRGIHEDTQYF.

The V call is TRBV27, the J call TRBJ2-5; 10 bases are shared with TRBD1. The CDR3 covers 13 residues. V was pared by 5 bases and J by 8 bases, with 5 bases of the junction left unmatched. Germline V gene sequence: CDR1 MNHEY, CDR2 SMNVEV (reference sequence). The CDR3 DNA sequence: TGTGCCAGCAGTAACGGACAGGGGGGAACCCAGTACTTC. Its protein is CASSNGQGGTQYF.

This clone was picked up a small number of times. The chain has TRBV2 and TRBJ2-1; D is unclear. The CDR3 length is 14 residues. V gave up 2 bases and J gave up 8 bases, with 13 bases separating them. Germline V gene sequence: CDR1 SNHLY, CDR2 FYNNEI. DNA for the CDR3: TGTGCCAGCAGTGAATTAGTCCCCCCCCATGAGCAGTTCTTC. Its translation: CASSELVPPHEQFF.

This clone was counted between two and nine times. At the DNA level, this CDR3 is encoded by other sequences in the same sample as well. The gene calls are TRBV7-3 and TRBJ2-1; D gene ambiguous. The V gene's germline CDR1 is SGHTA and CDR2 FQGTGA. The CDR3 extends over 13 amino acids. V was shortened by 2 bases and J by 5 bases, with 7 bases between the two germline ends. The CDR3 spells CASSLGQNNEQFF. The CDR3 nucleotides read TGTGCCAGCAGCTTAGGGCAGAACAATGAGCAGTTCTTC.

The chain couples TRBV30 to TRBJ1-1, with TRBD1 matching over 8 bases. The V and J ends lost 8 bases and 5 bases, in that order; junction bases with no gene match: 7. CDR3 size: 12 residues. The germline V gene encodes CDR1 GTSNPN and CDR2 SVGIG (reference sequence). CDR3 bases: TGTGCCAAGGACAGGGTGGGGACTGAAGCTTTCTTT. Its protein is CAKDRVGTEAFF. Drawing the rest from reference TRBV30 and TRBJ1-1, the complete variable domain is SQTIHQWPATLVQPVGSPLSLECTVEGTSNPNLYWYRQAAGRGLQLLFYSVGIGQISSEVPQNLSASRPQDRQFILSSKKLLLSDSGFYLCAKDRVGTEAFFGQGTRLTVV.

The chain links TRBV5-8 to TRBJ1-2, with D perhaps TRBD1 (6 bases). This CDR3 region has 15 residues. In germline, CDR1 is SGHTS, CDR2 YDEGEE. Trimming took 4 bases from V and 5 from J, leaving 18 bases between them. The CDR3 DNA sequence: TGTGCCAGCAGCAGAGACGGGACATTAGGGTATGGCTACACCTTC. Encoded protein: CASSRDGTLGYGYTF. Full variable domain (remainder filled in from reference TRBV5-8 and TRBJ1-2): EAGVTQSPTHLIKTRGQQATLRCSPISGHTSVYWYQQALGLGLQFLLWYDEGEERNRGNFPPRFSGRQFPNYSSELNVNALELEDSALYLCASSRDGTLGYGYTFGSGTRLTVV.

The chain has TRBV27 and TRBJ1-2; 7 bases align to TRBD1. V lost 4 bases to trimming and J lost 6 bases; unmatched junction nucleotides: 5. The CDR3 totals 13 residues. Per germline, CDR1 MNHEY and CDR2 SMNVEV (reference sequence). CDR3 sequence reads: CASSSQGKHGYTF. CDR3 bases: TGTGCCAGCAGTTCACAGGGGAAGCATGGCTACACCTTC.

Only one count was recorded for this clone. The gene calls are TRBV5-1 and TRBJ2-3, with a tentative D call TRBD2 (6 bases). The V gene's germline CDR1 is SGHRS and CDR2 YFSETQ. Between the trimmed V and J ends, which lost 3 bases and 3 bases, there was a span of 14 bases. This CDR3 region has 15 residues. The CDR3 sequence is CASSSLTGVTDTQYF. The DNA of the CDR3 is TGCGCCAGCAGCTCCTTGACGGGGGTTACAGATACGCAGTATTTT.

The rearrangement links TRBV7-2 to TRBJ2-2; 7 bases align to TRBD1. The CDR3 sequence is 16 residues long. CDR1 is SGHTA and CDR2 is FQGNSA in the germline V gene. J gave up 3 bases and V 5 bases, and 9 bases lay outside the gene matches. The CDR3 nucleotides read TGTGCCAGCAGCCCACCACAGGGGCGATACACCGGGGAGCTGTTTTTT. It yields the protein CASSPPQGRYTGELFF.

This clone was detected only a few times. The CDR3 loop is CASSPGTARAKTQYF. For the CDR3, the DNA is TGCGCCAGCAGCCCGGGGACAGCCCGTGCGAAGACCCAGTACTTC. The chain links TRBV5-1 to TRBJ2-5; 7 bases agree with TRBD1. The trim removed 4 bases at V and 6 bases at J, leaving 12 bases unmatched. Germline values: CDR1 SGHRS, CDR2 YFSETQ. CDR3 length: 15 residues.

The sample holds one count of this clone. Its ends do not fully match the called genes, so a read error is possible. Other nucleotide sequences from this sample produce the same CDR3. The J gene is TRBJ2-7, the V gene TRBV5-4; possible D gene TRBD1, 6 bases. The CDR3 contains 16 residues. CDR1 is SGHNT, CDR2 YYREEE, per germline (reference sequence). This CDR3 is CASSLRITGRSYEQYF. The CDR3 DNA reads as TGCGCCAGCAGCTTACGAATTACAGGGAGATCCTACGAGCAGTACTTC.

The chain uses TRBV11-1 and TRBJ2-5, with 8 bases matching TRBD1. There are 15 residues in the CDR3. The trim removed 2 bases at V and 1 base at J, leaving 3 bases unmatched. In germline, CDR1 is SGHAT, CDR2 FQDESV (reference sequence). The CDR3 loop reads CASSLTGTGQETQYF. CDR3 DNA sequence: TGTGCCAGCAGCTTAACCGGGACAGGCCAAGAGACCCAGTACTTC.

The rearrangement links TRBV19 to TRBJ2-3; D tentatively reads TRBD1 or TRBD2 (5 bases each). Trimming shortened V by 5 bases and J by 4 bases, and 13 bases separated the two germline ends. CDR1 and CDR2 from the germline V gene are LNHDA and SQIVND (reference sequence). The CDR3 is 14 residues long. CDR3 amino acids: CASSPLGAPDTQYF. In DNA, the CDR3 is TGTGCCAGTAGTCCCCTCGGGGCCCCAGATACGCAGTATTTT.

This rearrangement joins TRBV29-1 to TRBJ1-5; 9 bases map to TRBD1. Germline V gene sequence: CDR1 SQVTM, CDR2 ANQGSEA. CDR3 size: 13 residues. J gave up 5 bases and V 6 bases, and 5 bases lay outside the gene matches. The CDR3 bases are TGCAGCGTACGGGACAGGGCGGATCAGCCCCAGCATTTT. This encodes CSVRDRADQPQHF.

This rearrangement joins TRBV4-3 to TRBJ2-2; unclear D gene. Looked up from germline, CDR1 is LGHNA and CDR2 is YSLEER. The CDR3 is made up of 14 amino acids. V was shortened by 0 bases and J by 4 bases, with 6 bases between the two germline ends. The CDR3 bases are TGCGCCAGCAGCCAAGATCGAGGCACCGGGGAGCTGTTTTTT. Amino acid sequence: CASSQDRGTGELFF.

CDR3 loop: CASRTRGGSPLHF. Here the CDR3 DNA reads TGTGCCAGCAGAACCCGGGGAGGCTCACCCCTCCACTTT. The rearrangement joins TRBV6-6 to TRBJ1-6; no definite D call. Trimming cost V 6 bases and J 10 bases, with 13 bases left between them. Germline V lookup: CDR1 MNHNY, CDR2 SVGAGI (reference sequence). The CDR3 has 13 amino acids.

The chain employs TRBV28 and TRBJ2-3; D is undetermined. The CDR3 extends over 14 amino acids. Per germline, CDR1 MDHEN and CDR2 SYDVKM. With 5 bases removed from V and 3 bases from J, the gap between germline ends came to 12 bases. In DNA, the CDR3 is TGTGCCAGCAGTCCCATTTACCGAACAGATACGCAGTATTTT. This codes for CASSPIYRTDTQYF.

This chain uses TRBV28 with TRBJ1-1, with D possibly matching TRBD1 (6 bases). Germline CDR1 is MDHEN and CDR2 is SYDVKM. This CDR3 spans 12 amino acids. Deletions cut 4 bases from V and 11 bases from J, with 14 bases between. The CDR3 region is CASSSRGVGAFF. The CDR3 DNA sequence: TGTGCCAGCAGTTCGAGGGGGGTTGGGGCTTTCTTT.

This clone has more than one count but fewer than ten. This rearrangement joins TRBV6-6 to TRBJ1-4, with no clear D. The CDR3 has 15 amino acids. Per germline, CDR1 MNHNY and CDR2 SVGAGI (reference sequence). Trimming removed 8 bases at V and 0 bases at J, with 13 bases between. The CDR3 coding sequence is TGTGCCAGCGGCGGATACCAAACAACTAATGAAAAACTGTTTTTT. It codes for CASGGYQTTNEKLFF.

This clone has a handful of counts. This chain joins TRBV29-1 and TRBJ2-7; tentatively, D is TRBD1 or TRBD2 (5 bases each). CDR1 is SQVTM and CDR2 is ANQGSEA in the germline V gene. CDR3 length: 12 residues. DNA of the CDR3: TGCGCGTGTGGGATGGGGGAAGTCGAGCAGTACTTC. The encoded protein is CACGMGEVEQYF.

The rearrangement joins TRBV7-2 to TRBJ2-5, with TRBD2 matching 13 bases. The J segment lost 2 bases and the V segment lost 2 bases, leaving 2 bases of the junction unmatched. Germline V CDR1 and CDR2: SGHTA, FQGNSA. This CDR3 is built from 16 residues. DNA of the CDR3: TGTGCCAGCAGCTTATCGGGACTAGCGGGACAAGAGACCCAGTACTTC. Protein product: CASSLSGLAGQETQYF.

This rearrangement joins TRBV28 to TRBJ1-2; D may be TRBD1 (5 bases). This CDR3 is built from 14 residues. V was shortened by 6 bases and J by 4 bases, with 15 bases between the two germline ends. Germline CDR1 MDHEN, CDR2 SYDVKM. Here the CDR3 reads CASRMHGTVYGYTF. CDR3 nucleotides: TGTGCCAGCAGAATGCACGGGACGGTCTATGGCTACACCTTC.

This chain uses TRBV5-4 with TRBJ1-2; D possibly corresponds to TRBD1 (6 bases). The germline V gene encodes CDR1 SGHNT and CDR2 YYREEE (reference sequence). The CDR3 consists of 16 residues. With 4 bases removed from V and 6 bases from J, the gap between germline ends came to 22 bases. The CDR3 coding sequence is TGTGCCAGCAGCCTACGCCTTGGAGGGGGGGACCATGGCTACACCTTC. Translated: CASSLRLGGGDHGYTF.

The chain links TRBV10-3 to TRBJ2-7, with 9 bases fitting TRBD1. Germline V CDR1 and CDR2: ENHRY, SYGVKD. The CDR3 sequence is 14 residues long. Trimming at V came to 0 bases and at J to 4 bases, leaving 1 base not matched to a gene. This CDR3 reads CAISESQGAYEQYF. The DNA for the CDR3 is TGTGCCATCAGTGAGTCACAGGGGGCTTACGAGCAGTACTTC.

This chain uses TRBV5-1 with TRBJ1-3, with 8 nucleotides matching TRBD1. The CDR3 length is 14 residues. The junction had 6 bases not matched to a gene; V was cut back by 4 bases and J by 6 bases. CDR1 and CDR2 from the germline V gene are SGHRS and YFSETQ. The DNA for the CDR3 is TGCGCCAGCAGCCCCGGACAGGGTCAAAACACCATATATTTT. This codes for CASSPGQGQNTIYF.

The CDR3 region is CASSYTQETQYF. The CDR3, as DNA: TGTGCCAGCAGCTACACCCAAGAGACCCAGTACTTC. V gene TRBV5-4 combines with J gene TRBJ2-5; D unresolved. Trimming stripped 3 bases from V and 1 base from J, with 4 bases between. CDR1 and CDR2 (germline): SGHNT, YYREEE (reference sequence). CDR3 length equals 12 residues.

The chain combines TRBV2 with TRBJ2-1; D is perhaps TRBD1 or TRBD2 (5 bases each). Trimming cost V 7 bases and J 6 bases, with 19 bases left between them. This CDR3 contains 15 residues. Per germline, CDR1 SNHLY and CDR2 FYNNEI. The CDR3 DNA reads TGTGCCAGCAAAATAAGAGGGGACGCCTCCAATGAGCAGTTCTTC. It codes for CASKIRGDASNEQFF.

The CDR3 region has the DNA TGTGCCACCTCAGCGGGGGTCTATGGCTACACCTTC. Translated: CATSAGVYGYTF. The chain carries TRBV28 and TRBJ1-2; possibly TRBD1 for D (5 bases). The CDR3 totals 12 residues. Trimming stripped 10 bases from V and 4 bases from J, with 13 bases between. Per the germline V gene, CDR1 is MDHEN and CDR2 is SYDVKM.

The chain recombines TRBV7-6 with TRBJ1-4, with TRBD1 identical over 11 bases. CDR3 length: 15 amino acids. Germline trimming cut 1 base from V and 8 bases from J; bases unmatched to any gene: 3. Germline V gene sequence: CDR1 SGHVS, CDR2 FNYEAQ. The CDR3 sequence: CASSLGGTGGEKLFF. The CDR3 DNA is TGTGCCAGCAGCTTAGGGGGGACAGGGGGAGAAAAACTGTTTTTT.

Only one count was recorded for this clone. The V gene is TRBV20-1, the J gene TRBJ2-7, with D hard to call. V lost 6 bases to trimming and J lost 10 bases, with 13 bases between them. This CDR3 region has 10 residues. Germline CDR1 and CDR2: DFQATT and SNEGSKA (reference sequence). CDR3 DNA sequence: TGCAGTGCAGAGGACGGCCCTCAGTACTTC. This encodes CSAEDGPQYF.